The 15 T cell receptor beta chains below all came from one sample that was sequenced in a study of Graves' ophthalmopathy and Graves' hyperthyroidism. Amplified TCR beta CDR3 regions were obtained using RNA transcripts as template. RT-PCR was first run with HTBI primers, then multiplex PCR in a second round. TCRdb reprocessed the multiplex PCR reads with MiXCR, giving one entry per CDR3 protein. The table records some 350,000 distinct CDR3 sequences, approximately 18% of them present only once. The sequenced sample consisted of peripheral blood. These receptors originate from an adult woman with stable Graves' hyperthyroidism.

This clonotype has at least ten counts. V usage is TRBV30 and J usage is TRBJ1-3, with no clear D. The CDR3 spans 16 residues. The germline CDR1 and CDR2 sequences are GTSNPN and SVGIG (reference sequence). V lost 0 bases to trimming and J lost 4 bases, with 16 bases between them. CDR3 sequence: CAWSVGIIGSGNTIYF. The DNA for the CDR3 is TGTGCCTGGAGTGTAGGCATTATAGGATCCGGAAACACCATATATTTT.

This clonotype was counted a few times. The V gene is TRBV12-3 or TRBV12-4, the J gene TRBJ2-5; 7 bases agree with TRBD1. This CDR3 comprises 13 residues. J lost 7 bases, V lost 5 bases, and 7 bases had no gene match. The CDR3 sequence: CASSPTGEGTQYF. CDR3 DNA sequence: TGTGCCAGCAGTCCCACAGGGGAAGGGACCCAGTACTTC.

This clonotype was counted ten times or more. The V call is TRBV12-3 or TRBV12-4, the J call TRBJ2-7, with 8 bases that match TRBD2. The CDR3 spans 15 residues. With V trimmed by 3 bases and J by 5 bases, 9 bases remained unmatched. The CDR3 DNA is TGTGCCAGCAGTTTTTGGTTAGCGGGACTACACGAGCAGTACTTC. This gives the protein CASSFWLAGLHEQYF.

This clonotype was found many times. This chain connects TRBV6-5 to TRBJ1-2; possible D gene TRBD1, 5 bases. Germline-derived CDR1 and CDR2 are MNHEY and SVGAGI. The CDR3 is 12 residues long. The V gene lost 7 bases and the J gene lost 3 bases, with 9 bases spanning the gap. The CDR3 DNA is TGTGCCAGCACCCCGACAGACTATGGCTACACCTTC. This sequence encodes CASTPTDYGYTF.

In this sample, this clonotype turned up a few times. The chain couples TRBV20-1 to TRBJ2-2; D gene unclear. Trimming removed 5 bases at V and 0 bases at J, with 13 bases between. The CDR3 spans 15 residues. The germline V gene has CDR1 DFQATT and CDR2 SNEGSKA (reference sequence). CDR3 region: CSAPFGVTNTGELFF. DNA of the CDR3: TGCAGTGCTCCATTCGGAGTGACGAACACCGGGGAGCTGTTTTTT.

This clonotype was seen repeatedly, ten times or more. This sequence joins TRBV10-3 and TRBJ2-2; 8 bases match TRBD2. V was pared by 4 bases and J by 0 bases, with 4 bases of the junction left unmatched. Germline CDR1 is ENHRY and CDR2 is SYGVKD. This CDR3 is 16 amino acids long. The CDR3 spells CAISVGSGANTGELFF. CDR3 coding DNA: TGTGCCATCAGTGTGGGTAGCGGGGCGAACACCGGGGAGCTGTTTTTT.

There are many counts of this clonotype. This rearrangement joins TRBV11-2 to TRBJ2-7; D may correspond to TRBD1 or TRBD2 (5 bases each). CDR1 is SGHAT, CDR2 FQNNGV, per germline. This CDR3 has 15 residues. V gave up 5 bases and J gave up 3 bases, with 17 bases separating them. CDR3 residues: CASSLFMGRIYEQYF. CDR3 nucleotides: TGTGCCAGCAGCCTATTTATGGGACGGATCTACGAGCAGTACTTC.

This clonotype was picked up many times. This chain uses TRBV4-1 with TRBJ1-2, with D possibly being TRBD1 (5 bases). V lost 1 base to trimming and J lost 6 bases, with 15 bases between them. Germline CDR1 MGHRA, CDR2 YSYEKL. The CDR3 contains 15 residues. CDR3 in DNA: TGCGCCAGCAGCCAAGTGGGACCAGCGATCAATGGCTACACCTTC. Residues: CASSQVGPAINGYTF.

In its sample, this clonotype was seen many times. The chain carries TRBV6-5 and TRBJ2-5; 10 positions match TRBD1. The germline CDR1 and CDR2 sequences are MNHEY and SVGAGI. V trimming: 2 bases; J trimming: 4 bases; junction bases outside the gene matches: 13. The CDR3 consists of 18 residues. This CDR3 reads CASSYVPPGQGPGETQYF. The CDR3 DNA reads TGTGCCAGCAGTTACGTTCCTCCGGGACAGGGGCCCGGAGAGACCCAGTACTTC.

This clonotype has ten or more counts. The chain recombines TRBV12-3 or TRBV12-4 with TRBJ1-1; D is perhaps TRBD1 (5 bases). Trimming took off 6 bases at V and 4 bases at J, with 18 bases between the two ends. This CDR3 has 15 amino acids. The CDR3 DNA reads TGTGCCAGCAGCCCCCTCCCACGCGGGGGCACTGAAGCTTTCTTT. This translates into CASSPLPRGGTEAFF.

In regard to this clonotype: No conserved phenylalanine or tryptophan ends this CDR3, so it is likely a read error. The V gene is TRBV19, the J gene TRBJ1-2; no firm D call. The CDR3 is 12 residues long. Trimming cost V 7 bases and J 7 bases, with 13 bases left between them. Germline CDR1 is LNHDA and CDR2 is SQIVND (reference sequence). CDR3 nucleotide sequence: TGTGCCAGTATAGTGCCATTGTCTGGCTACACCTTG. Encoded protein: CASIVPLSGYTL.

Turning to this clonotype: The final CDR3 position lacks the conserved phenylalanine or tryptophan, pointing to a likely read error. The V and J genes are TRBV29-1 and TRBJ1-1; D call uncertain. Germline V CDR1 and CDR2: SQVTM, ANQGSEA. CDR3 size: 12 residues. V dropped 6 bases and J dropped 1 base, with 9 bases sitting between them. The CDR3 DNA is TGCAGCGTCAGACAAACGAACACTGAAGCTTTCGTT. This sequence encodes CSVRQTNTEAFV.

There are many counts of this clonotype. The chain has TRBV4-2 and TRBJ2-7; TRBD1 agrees at 9 bases. This CDR3 has 17 amino acids. Germline-derived CDR1 and CDR2 are LGHNA and YNFKEQ. V lost 6 bases and J lost 0; bases outside the gene matches: 12. The CDR3 is CASRSGTGRLSSYEQYF. The CDR3, as DNA: TGTGCCAGCAGGTCCGGGACAGGGCGCCTGAGCTCCTACGAGCAGTACTTC.

This clonotype was observed many times. CDR3 protein: CASKPTGLDTEAFF. The CDR3 nucleotides are TGTGCCAGCAAACCAACAGGGTTGGACACTGAAGCTTTCTTT. The chain couples TRBV6-5 to TRBJ1-1, with D tentatively TRBD1 (6 bases). CDR3 length: 14 residues. Germline assignment: CDR1 MNHEY and CDR2 SVGAGI. Trimming pared 7 bases from V and 3 bases from J, leaving 15 bases between.

This clonotype was counted a few times. The V call is TRBV18, the J call TRBJ1-5; 9 nucleotides line up with TRBD1. In germline, CDR1 is KGHSH, CDR2 LQKENI. This CDR3 spans 14 amino acids. V shed 3 bases, J shed 5 bases, and the junction held 2 bases outside the gene matches. Written as DNA, the CDR3 is TGTGCCAGCTCACCCCGGGACAGGGATCAGCCCCAGCATTTT. This sequence encodes CASSPRDRDQPQHF.